One sample yielded the 28 T cell receptor beta chains listed below, sequenced in a study of blood T cell repertoires in COVID-19. Using immunoSEQ multiplex PCR, the repertoire was profiled, and TCRdb retains in-frame clones only, with some absent. The sample records approximately 220,000 clones, 83% being singletons. The sequenced material came from PBMCs or T cells enriched from blood (not recorded which). The receptor set was obtained from a woman aged 40 to 55 who had been exposed to COVID-19.

The chain joins TRBV4-1 to TRBJ1-5; 7 bases fit TRBD1. The J segment lost 1 base and the V segment lost 0 bases, leaving 6 bases of the junction unmatched. The V gene's germline CDR1 is MGHRA and CDR2 YSYEKL. The CDR3 consists of 17 residues. The CDR3 coding sequence is TGCGCCAGCAGCCAAGAACGACAGGGAGGCAGCAATCAGCCCCAGCATTTT. It translates to CASSQERQGGSNQPQHF.

This chain links TRBV24-1 with TRBJ2-7, with TRBD1 as a possible D gene (6 bases). The CDR3 spans 14 residues. Germline loops: CDR1 KGHDR, CDR2 SFDVKD. The V end was cut by 3 bases, the J end by 3 bases, with 11 bases between. The CDR3 reads CATSDNRALYEQYF. The CDR3 coding sequence is TGTGCCACCAGTGATAACAGGGCACTCTACGAGCAGTACTTC.

J is TRBJ1-5 and V is TRBV19; D perhaps matches TRBD1 (6 bases). CDR1 and CDR2 from the germline V gene are LNHDA and SQIVND (reference sequence). Trimming stripped 5 bases from V and 1 base from J, with 15 bases between. This CDR3 is 16 amino acids long. The CDR3 loop reads CASSRQVSGSNQPQHF. DNA for the CDR3: TGTGCCAGTAGTCGACAGGTCTCAGGGAGCAATCAGCCCCAGCATTTT.

The chain recombines TRBV7-8 with TRBJ1-2, with a tentative D call TRBD1 (6 bases). V was clipped by 2 bases and J by 8 bases, with 9 bases between them. There are 12 residues in the CDR3. CDR1 SGHVS and CDR2 FQNEAQ come from the germline V gene. CDR3 amino acids: CASSLRGGGYTF. Here the CDR3 DNA reads TGTGCCAGCAGCTTACGAGGGGGAGGCTACACCTTC.

V and J are TRBV28 and TRBJ2-3, with 7 bases identical to TRBD2. There are 13 residues in the CDR3. V lost 7 bases to trimming and J lost 2 bases; unmatched junction nucleotides: 3. Per germline, CDR1 MDHEN and CDR2 SYDVKM. CDR3 residues: CASNRLATDTQYF. CDR3 DNA sequence: TGTGCCAGCAATCGACTAGCCACAGATACGCAGTATTTT.

This chain connects TRBV28 to TRBJ1-2; D may be TRBD1 (5 bases). Germline lookup yields CDR1 MDHEN and CDR2 SYDVKM. The CDR3 is 14 amino acids. The ends were cut back, 1 base at V and 6 bases at J, with 12 bases in the middle. The CDR3 coding sequence is TGTGCCAGCAGTTTATCCAACAGGTTAAATGGCTACACCTTC. It encodes CASSLSNRLNGYTF.

V is TRBV18 and J is TRBJ1-1, with 11 bases that match TRBD1. After removal of 3 bases from V and 10 bases from J, the junction contained 7 bases not matched to a gene. This CDR3 spans 14 amino acids. CDR1 and CDR2 (germline): KGHSH, LQKENI. CDR3 sequence (DNA): TGTGCCAGCTCACCTCCGGGACAGGGGGTAGGAGCTTTCTTT. Encoded protein: CASSPPGQGVGAFF.

This chain connects TRBV12-5 to TRBJ1-2; 12 bases align to TRBD1. From germline, CDR1 is LGHNT and CDR2 FRNRAP. J was trimmed by 9 bases and V by 6 bases; bases with no gene match: 8. The CDR3 runs 14 residues. CDR3 in amino acids: CASGLGQGALSYTF. CDR3 DNA sequence: TGTGCTAGTGGCCTGGGACAGGGGGCTTTGAGCTACACCTTC. Full variable domain (remainder filled in from reference TRBV12-5 and TRBJ1-2): DARVTQTPRHKVTEMGQEVTMRCQPILGHNTVFWYRQTMMQGLELLAYFRNRAPLDDSGMPKDRFSAEMPDATLATLKIQPSEPRDSAVYFCASGLGQGALSYTFGSGTRLTVV.

The chain links TRBV19 to TRBJ2-1; 10 nucleotides align to TRBD2. CDR1 and CDR2 (germline): LNHDA, SQIVND (reference sequence). CDR3 length: 14 amino acids. The V and J ends lost 5 bases and 7 bases, in that order; junction bases with no gene match: 5. The CDR3 loop is CASSYGTSENEQFF. CDR3 DNA sequence: TGTGCCAGTAGTTACGGGACTAGCGAAAATGAGCAGTTCTTC. The complete variable domain, with remaining parts taken from reference TRBV19 and TRBJ2-1, reads DGGITQSPKYLFRKEGQNVTLSCEQNLNHDAMYWYRQDPGQGLRLIYYSQIVNDFQKGDIAEGYSVSREKKESFPLTVTSAQKNPTAFYLCASSYGTSENEQFFGPGTRLTVL.

The chain combines TRBV3-1 (or the pseudogene TRBV3-2) with TRBJ1-5, with no clear D. V was trimmed by 6 bases and J by 9 bases, leaving 15 bases between them. Germline CDR1 is LGHDT and CDR2 is YNNKEL (reference sequence). This CDR3 region has 13 residues. The CDR3 here is CASRRSPNGPQHF. DNA for the CDR3: TGTGCCAGCAGGCGGTCCCCCAACGGGCCCCAGCATTTT.

The V and J genes are TRBV7-6 and TRBJ1-1; no definite D call. V lost 5 bases and J lost 1, with 8 bases in between. The germline gives CDR1 SGHVS, CDR2 FNYEAQ. The length of the CDR3 is 13 residues. CDR3 in DNA: TGTGCCAGCAGCCCCGTTCCGAACACTGAAGCTTTCTTT. The encoded protein is CASSPVPNTEAFF.

V gene TRBV18 combines with J gene TRBJ1-1, with TRBD1 matching over 8 bases. Germline trimming cut 4 bases from V and 4 bases from J; bases unmatched to any gene: 5. Germline V lookup: CDR1 KGHSH, CDR2 LQKENI. The CDR3 covers 14 residues. The CDR3 sequence is CASSLGQGLTEAFF. In DNA form, the CDR3 reads TGTGCCAGCTCACTTGGACAGGGCCTCACTGAAGCTTTCTTT. The variable domain in full, with the rest retrieved from reference TRBV18 and TRBJ1-1, is NAGVMQNPRHLVRRRGQEARLRCSPMKGHSHVYWYRQLPEEGLKFMVYLQKENIIDESGMPKERFSAEFPKEGPSILRIQQVVRGDSAAYFCASSLGQGLTEAFFGQGTRLTVV.

This clone was detected only once. The V call is TRBV9, the J call TRBJ1-4; D perhaps matches TRBD1 (5 bases). The CDR3 runs 14 residues. Between the trimmed V and J ends, which lost 4 bases and 5 bases, there was a span of 12 bases. Germline V gives CDR1 SGDLS, CDR2 YYNGEE. In DNA form, the CDR3 reads TGTGCCAGCAGCCCAGGGCCAGAGAATGAAAAACTGTTTTTT. Encoded protein: CASSPGPENEKLFF.

CDR3 in DNA: TGTGCCAGCAGTTCCCGGACCCCGGGATATCAGCCCCAGCATTTT. Amino acid sequence: CASSSRTPGYQPQHF. V and J are TRBV6-5 and TRBJ1-5; no definite D call. Germline CDR1 MNHEY, CDR2 SVGAGI. V was shortened by 4 bases and J by 5 bases, with 15 bases between the two germline ends. The CDR3 has 15 residues.

DNA for the CDR3: TGTGCCAGCAGCCAAGATGCCCTCCCCGGGACTAGGAACAATGAGCAGTTCTTC. Protein: CASSQDALPGTRNNEQFF. The genes are TRBV4-2 and TRBJ2-1, with 8 bases identical to TRBD2. From germline, CDR1 is LGHNA and CDR2 YNFKEQ. The V segment lost 0 bases and the J segment 5 bases; nucleotides outside the gene matches: 12. The CDR3 contains 18 residues.

This sequence joins TRBV7-8 and TRBJ2-3, with D perhaps matching TRBD1 (6 bases). With 5 bases removed from V and 9 bases from J, the gap between germline ends came to 21 bases. Germline values: CDR1 SGHVS, CDR2 FQNEAQ. The CDR3 contains 15 residues. CDR3 protein: CASSETGLPWGTQYF. The CDR3 nucleotides read TGTGCCAGCAGCGAGACAGGCCTACCTTGGGGGACGCAGTATTTT.

The CDR3 is CASSPIFSGGEYNEQFF. In DNA form, the CDR3 reads TGTGCCAGCAGTCCGATATTCAGTGGCGGCGAGTACAATGAGCAGTTCTTC. The chain links TRBV28 to TRBJ2-1, with D uncertain. The CDR3 extends over 17 amino acids. Deletions cut 5 bases from V and 4 bases from J, with 21 bases between. Germline assignment: CDR1 MDHEN and CDR2 SYDVKM.

The chain couples TRBV19 to TRBJ2-6; 9 nucleotides agree with TRBD2. Germline V gene lookup returns CDR1 LNHDA and CDR2 SQIVND (reference sequence). Trimming at V came to 9 bases and at J to 4 bases, leaving 19 bases not matched to a gene. The CDR3 consists of 19 residues. Here the CDR3 reads CASSNLSGGRPSGANVLTF. The CDR3, as DNA: TGTGCCAGCAGCAACCTTAGCGGGGGCCGCCCGTCCGGGGCCAACGTCCTGACTTTC.

J is TRBJ1-2 and V is TRBV28; D gene uncertain. CDR3 length: 12 amino acids. The germline CDR1 and CDR2 sequences are MDHEN and SYDVKM. V gave up 6 bases and J gave up 8 bases, with 13 bases separating them. CDR3 loop: CASSLPLLGYTF. The CDR3 DNA reads as TGTGCCAGCAGCCTACCCTTATTAGGCTACACCTTC.

The rearrangement uses TRBV4-1 and TRBJ2-5; D is ambiguous. Trimming left V 0 bases short and J 5 bases short, with 10 bases between. Germline V gene lookup returns CDR1 MGHRA and CDR2 YSYEKL. There are 14 residues in the CDR3. The CDR3 loop reads CASSQEALPETQYF. In nucleotides, the CDR3 is TGCGCCAGCAGCCAAGAAGCACTACCGGAGACCCAGTACTTC.

This clone showed up just once. The chain is built from TRBV5-1 and TRBJ1-2, with D perhaps matching TRBD1 (6 bases). The V and J ends lost 3 bases and 0 bases respectively, with 12 bases between them. Germline CDR1 and CDR2: SGHRS and YFSETQ. CDR3 length: 15 residues. Written as DNA, the CDR3 is TGCGCCAGCAGCTATAGGCAGGGGACTAACTATGGCTACACCTTC. It translates to CASSYRQGTNYGYTF.

Worth noting for this clone: In the same sample, other DNA sequences code for this CDR3. V gene TRBV18 combines with J gene TRBJ1-1; TRBD1 aligns across 9 bases. Germline lookup yields CDR1 KGHSH and CDR2 LQKENI. The V segment lost 3 bases and the J segment 4 bases; nucleotides outside the gene matches: 0. The CDR3 is 13 residues long. The CDR3 protein is CASSPTGGTEAFF. The DNA of the CDR3 is TGTGCCAGCTCACCGACAGGGGGCACTGAAGCTTTCTTT.

The rearrangement uses TRBV5-6 and TRBJ2-5, with 7 bases identical to TRBD1. The germline V gene encodes CDR1 SGHDT and CDR2 YYEEEE. With 4 bases clipped from V and 5 bases from J, the junction kept 8 bases outside the gene matches. The length of the CDR3 is 14 residues. CDR3 loop: CASSTRQGSETQYF. Here the CDR3 DNA reads TGTGCCAGCAGCACTAGACAGGGCAGTGAGACCCAGTACTTC.

V and J are TRBV5-1 and TRBJ1-2; 7 nucleotides match TRBD1. The length of the CDR3 is 15 residues. V lost 0 bases, J lost 5 bases, and 7 bases stayed unmatched. Germline V gene lookup returns CDR1 SGHRS and CDR2 YFSETQ. CDR3 bases: TGCGCCAGCAGCTTGGGGGACAGTGGAGGGTATGGCTACACCTTC. This encodes CASSLGDSGGYGYTF.

This chain links TRBV20-1 with TRBJ1-1; D remains unclear. The germline V gene has CDR1 DFQATT and CDR2 SNEGSKA (reference sequence). V lost 3 bases and J lost 3, with 8 bases in between. CDR3 length equals 12 residues. The CDR3 is CSASDLYTEAFF. CDR3 DNA: TGCAGTGCTAGTGACCTGTACACTGAAGCTTTCTTT.

The rearrangement uses TRBV4-1 and TRBJ2-5; maybe TRBD1 (6 bases). Trimming left V 3 bases short and J 1 base short, with 9 bases between. The CDR3 is 14 residues long. CDR1 MGHRA and CDR2 YSYEKL come from the germline V gene. CDR3 DNA: TGCGCCAGCAGCCAGGGACAATTCCAAGAGACCCAGTACTTC. As protein: CASSQGQFQETQYF.

The rearrangement uses TRBV6-5 and TRBJ1-6; 7 bases map to TRBD1. J was trimmed by 9 bases and V by 2 bases; bases with no gene match: 7. Looked up from germline, CDR1 is MNHEY and CDR2 is SVGAGI. The CDR3 contains 15 residues. Here the CDR3 reads CASSYGRQGPSPLHF. CDR3 coding DNA: TGTGCCAGCAGTTACGGAAGACAGGGACCTTCACCCCTCCACTTT.

This rearrangement joins TRBV6-5 to TRBJ1-2; 7 nucleotides line up with TRBD1. Germline-derived CDR1 and CDR2 are MNHEY and SVGAGI. The CDR3 sequence is 13 residues long. Unmatched junction bases numbered 6, after V lost 4 bases and J lost 7 bases. The CDR3 is CASSSSGGSGYTF. The CDR3 DNA reads TGTGCCAGCAGTTCTTCAGGGGGAAGTGGCTACACCTTC.